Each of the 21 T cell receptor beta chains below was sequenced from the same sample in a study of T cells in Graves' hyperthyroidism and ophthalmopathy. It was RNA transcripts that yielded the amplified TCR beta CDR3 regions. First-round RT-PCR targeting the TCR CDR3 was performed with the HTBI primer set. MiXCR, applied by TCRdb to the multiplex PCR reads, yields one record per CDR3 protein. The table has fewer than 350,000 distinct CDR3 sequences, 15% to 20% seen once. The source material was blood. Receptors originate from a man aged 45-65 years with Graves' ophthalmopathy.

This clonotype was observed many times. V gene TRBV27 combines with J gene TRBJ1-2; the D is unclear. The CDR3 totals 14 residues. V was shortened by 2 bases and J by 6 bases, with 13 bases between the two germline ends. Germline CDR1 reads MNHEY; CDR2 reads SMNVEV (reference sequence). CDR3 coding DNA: TGTGCCAGCAGTTTAGCGACCCCACTGGATGGCTACACCTTC. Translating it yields CASSLATPLDGYTF.

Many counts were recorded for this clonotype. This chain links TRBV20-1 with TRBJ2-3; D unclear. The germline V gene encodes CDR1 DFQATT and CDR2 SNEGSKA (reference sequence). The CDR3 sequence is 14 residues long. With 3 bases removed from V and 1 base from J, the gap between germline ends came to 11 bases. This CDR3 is CSASPVSRTDTQYF. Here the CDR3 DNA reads TGCAGTGCTAGCCCAGTGAGCCGCACAGATACGCAGTATTTT.

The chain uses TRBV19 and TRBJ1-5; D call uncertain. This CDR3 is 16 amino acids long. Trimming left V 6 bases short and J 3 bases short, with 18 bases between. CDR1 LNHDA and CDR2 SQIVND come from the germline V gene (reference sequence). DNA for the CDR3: TGTGCCAGTAGCACTTCAAAGCGGAGGAACAATCAGCCCCAGCATTTT. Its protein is CASSTSKRRNNQPQHF.

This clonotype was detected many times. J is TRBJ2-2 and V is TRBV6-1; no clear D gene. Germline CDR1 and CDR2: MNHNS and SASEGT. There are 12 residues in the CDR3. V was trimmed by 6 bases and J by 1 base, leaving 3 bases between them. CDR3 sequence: CASSVNTGELFF. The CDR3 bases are TGTGCCAGCAGCGTGAACACCGGGGAGCTGTTTTTT.

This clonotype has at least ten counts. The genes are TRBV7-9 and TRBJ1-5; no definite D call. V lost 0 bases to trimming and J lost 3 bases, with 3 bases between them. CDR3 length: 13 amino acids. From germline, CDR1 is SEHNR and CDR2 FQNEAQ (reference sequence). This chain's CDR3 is CASSLADNQPQHF. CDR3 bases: TGTGCCAGCAGCTTAGCAGACAATCAGCCCCAGCATTTT.

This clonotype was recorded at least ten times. CDR3 region: CASSLGTSGQETQYF. The CDR3 region has the DNA TGTGCCAGCAGTTTAGGGACTAGCGGCCAAGAGACCCAGTACTTC. The chain recombines TRBV12-3 or TRBV12-4 with TRBJ2-5; TRBD2 agrees at 10 bases. This CDR3 spans 15 amino acids. V dropped 1 base and J dropped 1; count of bases not matched to a gene: 0.

The CDR3 is CASNQDAATEAFF. CDR3 DNA: TGTGCCAGCAATCAAGACGCGGCGACTGAAGCTTTCTTT. The chain uses TRBV6-2 or TRBV6-3 and TRBJ1-1; D remains unclear. Trimming left V 7 bases short and J 5 bases short, with 14 bases between. The CDR3 runs 13 residues. The germline V gene has CDR1 MNHEY and CDR2 SVGEGT.

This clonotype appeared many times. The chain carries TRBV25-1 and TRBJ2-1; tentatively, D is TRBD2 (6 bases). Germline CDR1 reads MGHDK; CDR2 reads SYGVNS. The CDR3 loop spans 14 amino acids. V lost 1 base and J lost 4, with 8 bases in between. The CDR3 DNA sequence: TGTGCCAGCAGTGAATCAGGGACTTACAATGAGCAGTTCTTC. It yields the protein CASSESGTYNEQFF. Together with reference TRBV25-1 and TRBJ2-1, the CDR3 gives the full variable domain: EADIYQTPRYLVIGTGKKITLECSQTMGHDKMYWYQQDPGMELHLIHYSYGVNSTEKGDLSSESTVSRIRTEHFPLTLESARPSHTSQYLCASSESGTYNEQFFGPGTRLTVL.

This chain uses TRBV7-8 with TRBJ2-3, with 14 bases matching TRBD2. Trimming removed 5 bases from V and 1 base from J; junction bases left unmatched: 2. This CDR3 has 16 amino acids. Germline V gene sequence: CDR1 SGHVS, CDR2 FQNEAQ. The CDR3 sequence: CASSTGLAGGTDTQYF. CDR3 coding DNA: TGTGCCAGCAGCACGGGACTAGCGGGAGGCACAGATACGCAGTATTTT.

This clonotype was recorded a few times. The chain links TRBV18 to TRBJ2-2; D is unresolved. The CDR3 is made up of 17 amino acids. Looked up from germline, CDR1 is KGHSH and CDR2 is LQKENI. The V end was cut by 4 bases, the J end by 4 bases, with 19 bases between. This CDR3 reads CASSLMRWDDATGELFF. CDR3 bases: TGTGCCAGCTCACTTATGAGGTGGGATGACGCCACCGGGGAGCTGTTTTTT.

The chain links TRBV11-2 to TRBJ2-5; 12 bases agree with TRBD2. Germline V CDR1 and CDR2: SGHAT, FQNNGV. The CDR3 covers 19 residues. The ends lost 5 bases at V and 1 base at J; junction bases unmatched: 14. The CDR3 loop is CASSTRLAGEGTFQETQYF. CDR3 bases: TGTGCCAGCAGCACAAGACTAGCGGGGGAGGGTACCTTCCAAGAGACCCAGTACTTC.

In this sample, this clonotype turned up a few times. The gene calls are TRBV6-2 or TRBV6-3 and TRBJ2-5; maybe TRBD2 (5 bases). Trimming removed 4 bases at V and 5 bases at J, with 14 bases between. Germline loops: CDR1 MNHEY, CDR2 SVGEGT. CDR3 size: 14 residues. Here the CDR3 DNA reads TGTGCCAGCAGTTCGGGGATCCATTCGGAGACCCAGTACTTC. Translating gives CASSSGIHSETQYF.

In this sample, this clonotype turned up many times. CDR3: CSARTRRLAGSYEQYF. The CDR3 nucleotides read TGCAGTGCTAGGACCCGCCGACTAGCGGGAAGCTACGAGCAGTACTTC. The V gene is TRBV20-1, the J gene TRBJ2-7, with 11 bases that match TRBD2. Germline V CDR1 and CDR2: DFQATT, SNEGSKA (reference sequence). CDR3 length: 16 amino acids. V shed 3 bases, J shed 3 bases, and the junction held 10 bases outside the gene matches.

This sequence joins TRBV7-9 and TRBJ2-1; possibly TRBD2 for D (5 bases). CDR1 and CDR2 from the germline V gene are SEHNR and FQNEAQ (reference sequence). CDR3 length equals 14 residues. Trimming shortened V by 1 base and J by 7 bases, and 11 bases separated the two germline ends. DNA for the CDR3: TGTGCCAGCAGCTTAGTGGGCAGAGGGAATGAGCAGTTCTTC. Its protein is CASSLVGRGNEQFF.

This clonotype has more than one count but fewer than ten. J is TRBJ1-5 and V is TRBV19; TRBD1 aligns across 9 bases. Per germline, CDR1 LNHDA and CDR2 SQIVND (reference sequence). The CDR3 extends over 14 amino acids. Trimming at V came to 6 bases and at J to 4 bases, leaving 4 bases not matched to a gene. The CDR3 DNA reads TGTGCCAGTAGGTACGGGACAGGGAATCAGCCCCAGCATTTT. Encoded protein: CASRYGTGNQPQHF.

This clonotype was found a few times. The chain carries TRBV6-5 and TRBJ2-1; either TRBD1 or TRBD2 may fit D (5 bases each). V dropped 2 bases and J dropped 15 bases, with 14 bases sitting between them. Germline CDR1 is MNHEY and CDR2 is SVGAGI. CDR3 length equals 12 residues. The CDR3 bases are TGTGCCAGCAGTTACCCTCCGGGACCAGCGTTCTTC. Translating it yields CASSYPPGPAFF.

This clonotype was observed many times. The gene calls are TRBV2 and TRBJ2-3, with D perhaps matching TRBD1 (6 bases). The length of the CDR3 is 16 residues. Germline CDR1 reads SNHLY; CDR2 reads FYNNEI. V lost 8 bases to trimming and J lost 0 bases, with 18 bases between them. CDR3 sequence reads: CASWYQGTLSTDTQYF. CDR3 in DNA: TGTGCCAGCTGGTATCAGGGGACCTTAAGCACAGATACGCAGTATTTT.

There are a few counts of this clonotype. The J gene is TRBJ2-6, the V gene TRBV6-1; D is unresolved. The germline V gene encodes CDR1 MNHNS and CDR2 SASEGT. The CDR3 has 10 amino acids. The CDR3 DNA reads TGTGCTGACCGGGCCAACGTCCTGACTTTC. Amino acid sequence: CADRANVLTF.

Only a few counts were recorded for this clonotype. The CDR3 region is CASRENEKLFF. In nucleotides, the CDR3 is TGCGCCAGCAGGGAAAATGAAAAACTGTTTTTT. The chain is built from TRBV5-1 and TRBJ1-4; D gene unclear. This CDR3 comprises 11 residues. The V and J ends lost 5 bases and 5 bases respectively, with 4 bases between them. CDR1 and CDR2 from the germline V gene are SGHRS and YFSETQ.

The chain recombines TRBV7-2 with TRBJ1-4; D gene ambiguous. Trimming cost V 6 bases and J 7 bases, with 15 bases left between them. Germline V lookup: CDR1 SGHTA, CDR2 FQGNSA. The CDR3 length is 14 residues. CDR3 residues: CASSLEGVSEKLFF. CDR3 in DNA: TGTGCCAGCAGTTTGGAGGGAGTTAGTGAAAAACTGTTTTTT.

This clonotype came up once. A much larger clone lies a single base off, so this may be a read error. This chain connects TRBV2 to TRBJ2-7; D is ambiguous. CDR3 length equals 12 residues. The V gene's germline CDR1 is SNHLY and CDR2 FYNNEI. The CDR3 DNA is TGTGCCGGCAGTGAAGCCTCCGTTGGGCAGTACTTC. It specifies CAGSEASVGQYF.